The entry below gives a single T cell receptor (beta chain) sequence along with its context. The record originates from a study of PD-1 blockade in classical Hodgkin lymphoma. Time point denoted: newly diagnosed, previously untreated cHL patient sample. CDR1 SEHNR and CDR2 FQNEAQ come from the germline V gene (reference sequence). V shed 8 bases and J shed 5 bases, with 12 bases lying between them. The CDR3 is 12 amino acids. Only in-frame clones appear in the TCRdb table, and some are missing; sequencing was by immunoSEQ multiplex PCR. Here the sample spans 70,000 or so clones, 93% being singletons. This clonotype originated in a human donor with classical Hodgkin lymphoma. The specimen sequenced was peripheral blood mononuclear cells (PBMCs). The chain is built from TRBV7-9 and TRBJ1-2, with D unclear. In DNA, the CDR3 is TGTGCCAGCGGCAGCGGGGTTTATGGCTACACCTTC. Its protein product is CASGSGVYGYTF.